These 20 T cell receptor beta chains were sequenced from one sample in a study of T cell changes during pregnancy in multiple sclerosis. The table came from immunoSEQ multiplex PCR; TCRdb's copy has only in-frame clones and leaves some out. The table records roughly 89,000 clones, approximately 92% of them present only once. The material sequenced was peripheral blood, taken in the first trimester of pregnancy. The receptors originated from a female donor with multiple sclerosis, enrolled in a pregnancy study.

V usage is TRBV15 and J usage is TRBJ2-3, with 10 positions matching TRBD2. Trimming at V came to 0 bases and at J to 1 base, leaving 4 bases not matched to a gene. The CDR3 has 17 amino acids. Germline V gives CDR1 LNHNV, CDR2 YYDKDF (reference sequence). The CDR3, as DNA: TGTGCCACCAGCAGAGATCATGGGACTAGCGGCACAGATACGCAGTATTTT. Its protein is CATSRDHGTSGTDTQYF.

This rearrangement joins TRBV9 to TRBJ1-1; no firm D call. The CDR3 covers 13 residues. V was trimmed by 3 bases and J by 0 bases, leaving 6 bases between them. Germline values: CDR1 SGDLS, CDR2 YYNGEE. The CDR3 coding sequence is TGTGCCAGCAGCGCCCACATGAACACTGAAGCTTTCTTT. Its protein is CASSAHMNTEAFF.

The rearrangement uses TRBV19 and TRBJ2-3; 7 positions match TRBD2. V shed 3 bases and J 0 bases; nucleotides not matched to a gene: 9. The germline gives CDR1 LNHDA, CDR2 SQIVND (reference sequence). This CDR3 is built from 17 residues. DNA of the CDR3: TGTGCCAGTAGTATGAGTAGGCTAGCGGTGAGCACAGATACGCAGTATTTT. This gives the protein CASSMSRLAVSTDTQYF.

V is TRBV27 and J is TRBJ1-1; no firm D call. The germline gives CDR1 MNHEY, CDR2 SMNVEV (reference sequence). The CDR3 loop spans 11 amino acids. The V end lost 8 bases, the J end lost 4 bases, and 8 bases lay between the germline ends. CDR3 bases: TGTGCCAGCCTCGGTCCCACTGAAGCTTTCTTT. It specifies CASLGPTEAFF.

This rearrangement joins TRBV5-1 to TRBJ2-7; 8 positions agree with TRBD1. Germline-derived CDR1 and CDR2 are SGHRS and YFSETQ. This CDR3 region has 17 residues. V was pared by 4 bases and J by 3 bases, with 15 bases of the junction left unmatched. The DNA for the CDR3 is TGCGCCAGCAGCCGCGGACAGGGATATAGTAGGGTCTACGAGCAGTACTTC. This codes for CASSRGQGYSRVYEQYF.

The chain combines TRBV14 with TRBJ1-1, with 8 bases aligning to TRBD1. Germline lookup yields CDR1 SGHDN and CDR2 FVKESK. This CDR3 has 14 amino acids. J lost 4 bases, V lost 6 bases, and 7 bases had no gene match. The CDR3 region is CASRSQDRATEAFF. The CDR3 DNA reads TGTGCCAGCAGATCCCAGGACAGGGCCACTGAAGCTTTCTTT.

The rearrangement uses TRBV4-1 and TRBJ2-2; TRBD2 matches at 13 bases. V was clipped by 4 bases and J by 0 bases; unmatched bases: 5. CDR1 and CDR2 (germline): MGHRA, YSYEKL. The CDR3 length is 18 residues. In DNA form, the CDR3 reads TGCGCCAGCAGCCCGGGACTAGCGGGGCCCGCGAACACCGGGGAGCTGTTTTTT. Residues: CASSPGLAGPANTGELFF.

The J gene is TRBJ2-1, the V gene TRBV2, with D possibly TRBD1 on 5 matching bases. There are 14 residues in the CDR3. Trimming shortened V by 3 bases and J by 1 base, and 7 bases separated the two germline ends. Germline V gene data show CDR1 as SNHLY and CDR2 as FYNNEI. The CDR3 loop reads CASSEGHSYNEQFF. Here the CDR3 DNA reads TGTGCCAGCAGTGAGGGGCATTCCTACAATGAGCAGTTCTTC. The whole variable domain, remainder taken from reference TRBV2 and TRBJ2-1, is EPEVTQTPSHQVTQMGQEVILRCVPISNHLYFYWYRQILGQKVEFLVSFYNNEISEKSEIFDDQFSVERPDGSNFTLKIRSTKLEDSAMYFCASSEGHSYNEQFFGPGTRLTVL.

The rearrangement joins TRBV19 to TRBJ2-1, with 8 bases that match TRBD2. V shed 4 bases, J shed 4 bases, and the junction held 12 bases outside the gene matches. The CDR3 length is 17 residues. Germline values: CDR1 LNHDA, CDR2 SQIVND (reference sequence). CDR3 residues: CASSTPPTSGPYNEQFF. DNA of the CDR3: TGTGCCAGTAGTACACCCCCCACTAGCGGTCCATACAATGAGCAGTTCTTC. Using reference TRBV19 and TRBJ2-1 for the parts outside the CDR3, the full variable domain is DGGITQSPKYLFRKEGQNVTLSCEQNLNHDAMYWYRQDPGQGLRLIYYSQIVNDFQKGDIAEGYSVSREKKESFPLTVTSAQKNPTAFYLCASSTPPTSGPYNEQFFGPGTRLTVL.

This chain uses TRBV9 with TRBJ2-1, with 7 bases aligning to TRBD2. Germline V gene lookup returns CDR1 SGDLS and CDR2 YYNGEE. The junction had 9 bases not matched to a gene; V was cut back by 1 base and J by 2 bases. This CDR3 is built from 17 residues. For the CDR3, the DNA is TGTGCCAGCAGCGTACTCAGCGGGGCGACCACCTACAATGAGCAGTTCTTC. It codes for CASSVLSGATTYNEQFF.

This clone was counted once. The chain couples TRBV11-2 to TRBJ2-7; 10 bases align to TRBD2. CDR3 length: 16 residues. The V gene end was trimmed by 6 bases and the J gene end by 3 bases; junction bases not matched to a gene: 11. CDR1 and CDR2 from the germline V gene are SGHAT and FQNNGV. Written as DNA, the CDR3 is TGTGCCAGCAGTCTCCCACCGGGACTAGCGATCTACGAGCAGTACTTC. Translated: CASSLPPGLAIYEQYF.

This clone was counted many times. The chain joins TRBV19 to TRBJ1-2; D not certain. Germline-derived CDR1 and CDR2 are LNHDA and SQIVND (reference sequence). This CDR3 is built from 14 residues. V lost 3 bases and J 8 bases, leaving 16 bases between the germline ends. CDR3 nucleotides: TGTGCCAGTAGTATCGGCAGCCTCTCGGGGGGCTACACCTTC. Translation gives CASSIGSLSGGYTF.

The rearrangement links TRBV18 to TRBJ2-7, with D possibly matching TRBD2 (5 bases). This CDR3 contains 15 residues. Trimming removed 0 bases at V and 2 bases at J, with 11 bases between. CDR1 is KGHSH, CDR2 LQKENI, per germline. The CDR3 sequence is CASSPPGGGTYEQYF. The CDR3, as DNA: TGTGCCAGCTCACCACCAGGAGGCGGTACCTACGAGCAGTACTTC.

The chain carries TRBV19 and TRBJ1-2, with D uncertain. The CDR3 totals 15 residues. V lost 3 bases and J lost 3, with 14 bases in between. The germline V gene has CDR1 LNHDA and CDR2 SQIVND (reference sequence). CDR3 residues: CASSIPPTRDYGYTF. Written as DNA, the CDR3 is TGTGCCAGTAGTATCCCCCCGACAAGAGACTATGGCTACACCTTC.

V and J are TRBV11-2 and TRBJ1-1, with 10 bases aligning to TRBD1. V trimming: 5 bases; J trimming: 8 bases; junction bases outside the gene matches: 2. There are 12 residues in the CDR3. Germline values: CDR1 SGHAT, CDR2 FQNNGV. The CDR3 region has the DNA TGTGCCAGCAGCCCGGGACAGGGGGAAGCTTTCTTT. Its translation is CASSPGQGEAFF. Looking up the rest from reference TRBV11-2 and TRBJ1-1 gives the full variable domain: EAGVAQSPRYKIIEKRQSVAFWCNPISGHATLYWYQQILGQGPKLLIQFQNNGVVDDSQLPKDRFSAERLKGVDSTLKIQPAKLEDSAVYLCASSPGQGEAFFGQGTRLTVV.

The rearrangement joins TRBV2 to TRBJ2-7; D is unresolved. The CDR3 runs to 11 residues. V gave up 5 bases and J gave up 5 bases, with 7 bases separating them. Germline CDR1 is SNHLY and CDR2 is FYNNEI. This chain's CDR3 is CASSYEDEQYF. In DNA form, the CDR3 reads TGTGCCAGCAGTTACGAGGACGAGCAGTACTTC. The variable domain in full, completed from reference TRBV2 and TRBJ2-7, reads EPEVTQTPSHQVTQMGQEVILRCVPISNHLYFYWYRQILGQKVEFLVSFYNNEISEKSEIFDDQFSVERPDGSNFTLKIRSTKLEDSAMYFCASSYEDEQYFGPGTRLTVT.

V usage is TRBV6-1 and J usage is TRBJ2-3, with D possibly TRBD1 on 6 matching bases. The CDR3 is made up of 18 amino acids. Looked up from germline, CDR1 is MNHNS and CDR2 is SASEGT. With 1 base removed from V and 0 bases from J, the gap between germline ends came to 17 bases. The chain's CDR3 is CASSEEADRPFSTDTQYF. CDR3 sequence (DNA): TGTGCCAGCAGTGAAGAGGCGGACAGACCATTTAGCACAGATACGCAGTATTTT.

The V and J genes are TRBV7-3 and TRBJ1-1; no clear D. Trimming removed 3 bases from V and 6 bases from J, with 14 bases in between. Per germline, CDR1 SGHTA and CDR2 FQGTGA. This CDR3 is 14 amino acids long. The chain's CDR3 is CASSFSGGLAEAFF. The CDR3 nucleotides read TGTGCCAGCAGCTTCTCGGGAGGATTGGCTGAAGCTTTCTTT.

The chain has TRBV7-9 and TRBJ2-1; 11 positions agree with TRBD1. CDR1 and CDR2 (germline): SEHNR, FQNEAQ (reference sequence). This CDR3 region has 15 residues. V gave up 1 base and J gave up 4 bases; unmatched junction bases: 0. As DNA, the CDR3 is TGTGCCAGCAGCTTAGGGGACAGGGGGTACAATGAGCAGTTCTTC. This translates into CASSLGDRGYNEQFF.

V usage is TRBV6-4 and J usage is TRBJ2-2, with 7 nucleotides matching TRBD2. The CDR3 extends over 14 amino acids. Per the germline V gene, CDR1 is MRHNA and CDR2 is SNTAGT. Trimming at V came to 6 bases and at J to 5 bases, leaving 6 bases not matched to a gene. CDR3 amino acids: CASRNHGGTGELFF. DNA of the CDR3: TGTGCCAGCAGAAATCACGGGGGGACCGGGGAGCTGTTTTTT.